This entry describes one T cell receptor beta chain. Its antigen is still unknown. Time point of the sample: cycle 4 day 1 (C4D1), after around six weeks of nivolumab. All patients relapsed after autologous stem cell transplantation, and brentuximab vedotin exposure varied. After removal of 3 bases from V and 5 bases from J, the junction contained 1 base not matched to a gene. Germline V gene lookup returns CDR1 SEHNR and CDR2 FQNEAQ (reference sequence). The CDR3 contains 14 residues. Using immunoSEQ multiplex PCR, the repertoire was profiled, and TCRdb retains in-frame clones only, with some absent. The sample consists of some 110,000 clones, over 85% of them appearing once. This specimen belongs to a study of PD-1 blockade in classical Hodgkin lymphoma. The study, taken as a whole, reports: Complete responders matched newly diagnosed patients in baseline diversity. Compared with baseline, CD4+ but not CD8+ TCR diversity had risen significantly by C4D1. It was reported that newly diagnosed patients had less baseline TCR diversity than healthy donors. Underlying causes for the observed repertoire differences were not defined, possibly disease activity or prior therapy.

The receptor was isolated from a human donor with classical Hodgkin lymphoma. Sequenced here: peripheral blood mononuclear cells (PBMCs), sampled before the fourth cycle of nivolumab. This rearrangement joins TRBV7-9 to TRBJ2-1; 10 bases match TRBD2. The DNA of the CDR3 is TGTGCCAGCAGCTTTGGACTAGCGGACAATGAGCAGTTCTTC. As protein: CASSFGLADNEQFF. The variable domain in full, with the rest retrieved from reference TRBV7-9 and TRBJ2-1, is DTGVSQNPRHKITKRGQNVTFRCDPISEHNRLYWYRQTLGQGPEFLTYFQNEAQLEKSRLLSDRFSAERPKGSFSTLEIQRTEQGDSAMYLCASSFGLADNEQFFGPGTRLTVL.